This T cell receptor (beta chain) was found in a study of blood T cell repertoires in COVID-19. At the level of the study: COVID-19 samples, acute and convalescent, were from the United States, Italy and Spain. PBMCs, B-cell-depleted T cells, or T cells provided the cDNA or gDNA that made up the material.

The method was immunoSEQ multiplex PCR; TCRdb's version includes in-frame clones alone and lacks a portion of them. The sample lists around 330,000 clones, roughly 85% seen once, with 1.9% in the top ten. Deletions cut 4 bases from V and 6 bases from J, with 16 bases between. The CDR3 covers 15 residues. CDR1 is SGHRS and CDR2 is YFSETQ in the germline V gene. Sequencing input: PBMCs or T cells enriched from blood (not recorded which). This TCR came from a woman aged 25 to 39 who had been exposed to COVID-19. This chain joins TRBV5-1 and TRBJ1-4; D is possibly TRBD1 (5 bases). The DNA of the CDR3 is TGCGCCAGCAGCCCGGGCGGGGGGGTTGATGAAAAACTGTTTTTT. Translated: CASSPGGGVDEKLFF.